This T cell receptor (beta chain) was captured in a study of OX40 agonist ivuxolimab in advanced cancers. This CDR3 region has 13 residues. From germline, CDR1 is SQVTM and CDR2 ANQGSEA. V lost 6 bases, J lost 0 bases, and 11 bases lay in between. Points on this clone: Its matching antigen is unknown.

Repertoires were generated with immunoSEQ multiplex PCR, while TCRdb's copy carries only in-frame clones and drops some. This sample has over 45,000 clones; approximately 90% occur once, and the top ten carry 31%. Findings and limits, study-wide: Expanded clones were, on average, more numerous in CD8+ T cells than in CD4+.

The J gene is TRBJ1-1, the V gene TRBV29-1; D is perhaps TRBD1 (6 bases). This TCR derives from an adult with an advanced solid tumor such as melanoma, head and neck, liver or kidney cancer. The specimen comprised CD4+ or CD8+ T cells sorted from blood, sampled in a trial of the OX40 agonist ivuxolimab. The CDR3 spells CSVLDSLNTEAFF. The DNA for the CDR3 is TGCAGCGTGTTGGACAGCCTGAACACTGAAGCTTTCTTT.